The next 17 T cell receptor beta chains were all read from a single sample in a study of blood T cells in healthy people across ages. Through a sample-barcoded 5' primer and a J-beta primer mix, a second PCR was run for roughly 7 to 12 cycles. One entry per CDR3 protein results from TCRdb running MiXCR on the 5' RACE reads. Altogether hundreds of thousands of distinct CDR3 sequences are present, 58% being singletons, with the ten largest covering 20% to 25%. Sequenced sample: blood. Every receptor here comes from a man between 25 and 39 years old in good health.

CDR3 residues: CASSVAGELNEQYF. CDR3 nucleotides: TGTGCCAGCAGCGTCGCGGGAGAATTAAACGAGCAGTACTTC. The V call is TRBV9, the J call TRBJ2-7; 7 positions match TRBD2. Germline lookup yields CDR1 SGDLS and CDR2 YYNGEE. The CDR3 contains 14 residues. Trimming took 2 bases from V and 5 from J; bases not matched to a gene: 7.

The V gene is TRBV28, the J gene TRBJ2-3, with 7 bases that match TRBD2. The ends lost 5 bases at V and 0 bases at J; junction bases unmatched: 5. The CDR3 covers 15 residues. Germline lookup yields CDR1 MDHEN and CDR2 SYDVKM. This CDR3 is CASSLLAISTDTQYF. CDR3 coding DNA: TGTGCCAGCAGTCTACTAGCGATAAGCACAGATACGCAGTATTTT.

The rearrangement joins TRBV10-3 to TRBJ2-3; D is undetermined. V was cut by 5 bases and J by 6 bases, with 12 bases left in between. CDR3 size: 13 residues. Per germline, CDR1 ENHRY and CDR2 SYGVKD. CDR3 region: CAISSGPADTQYF. CDR3 bases: TGTGCCATCAGTAGTGGGCCGGCGGATACGCAGTATTTT.

This chain links TRBV2 with TRBJ2-1; TRBD2 matches at 10 bases. Germline lookup yields CDR1 SNHLY and CDR2 FYNNEI. The CDR3 runs 14 residues. Trimming cost V 3 bases and J 9 bases; bases outside gene matches: 5. CDR3 sequence (DNA): TGTGCCAGCAGTGATCGGCTAGCGGGAGTTGAGCAGTTCTTC. Translation gives CASSDRLAGVEQFF.

V is TRBV6-5 and J is TRBJ2-2; D may correspond to TRBD1 or TRBD2 (5 bases each). Germline CDR1 is MNHEY and CDR2 is SVGAGI. Between the trimmed V and J ends, which lost 10 bases and 2 bases, there was a span of 14 bases. This CDR3 has 14 residues. CDR3 nucleotides: TGTGCCATCCGACGGGACCTAAACACCGGGGAGCTGTTTTTT. It specifies CAIRRDLNTGELFF.

The chain is built from TRBV7-2 and TRBJ2-7, with D possibly TRBD2 on 5 matching bases. This CDR3 region has 13 residues. The germline gives CDR1 SGHTA, CDR2 FQGNSA. The ends were cut back, 9 bases at V and 10 bases at J, with 22 bases in the middle. The CDR3 DNA reads TGTGCCAGTACAGCGGATACCCAAGAGGCCCAGTACTTC. Its protein is CASTADTQEAQYF.

This chain uses TRBV6-2 or TRBV6-3 with TRBJ2-3; the D call may be TRBD1 or TRBD2 (5 bases each). There are 14 residues in the CDR3. Germline CDR1 is MNHEY and CDR2 is SVGEGT. Deletions cut 5 bases from V and 8 bases from J, with 17 bases between. The CDR3 reads CASSDFPGRGTQYF. As DNA, the CDR3 is TGTGCCAGCAGTGACTTCCCGGGACGGGGTACGCAGTATTTT.

This chain joins TRBV7-2 and TRBJ1-2, with a weak D call TRBD1 (5 bases). V lost 5 bases and J lost 4, with 8 bases in between. CDR1 and CDR2 (germline): SGHTA, FQGNSA. The CDR3 consists of 12 residues. The CDR3 is CASSQDIYGYTF. CDR3 bases: TGTGCCAGCAGCCAGGACATCTATGGCTACACCTTC.

This clonotype was detected ten times or more. The rearrangement joins TRBV29-1 to TRBJ2-1, with a weak D call TRBD2 (5 bases). Germline values: CDR1 SQVTM, CDR2 ANQGSEA. Trimming left V 2 bases short and J 5 bases short, with 16 bases between. This CDR3 has 15 residues. The CDR3 spells CSVERSGWGNNEQFF. Written as DNA, the CDR3 is TGCAGCGTTGAAAGGTCGGGGTGGGGAAACAATGAGCAGTTCTTC.

The count of this clonotype is one. The chain carries TRBV27 and TRBJ2-1; 7 bases line up with TRBD1. The CDR3 runs 16 residues. V lost 6 bases, J lost 3 bases, and 11 bases stayed unmatched. Germline values: CDR1 MNHEY, CDR2 SMNVEV (reference sequence). CDR3 sequence reads: CASSPARTGRYNEQFF. For the CDR3, the DNA is TGTGCCAGCAGCCCAGCCCGGACAGGCCGCTACAATGAGCAGTTCTTC.

CDR3 bases: TGTACCAGCAGCCTCGGACAGGTTGGCACAGATACGCAGTATTTT. It encodes CTSSLGQVGTDTQYF. V usage is TRBV7-2 and J usage is TRBJ2-3; 7 positions agree with TRBD1. CDR1 is SGHTA and CDR2 is FQGNSA in the germline V gene. The CDR3 contains 15 residues. The junction had 6 bases not matched to a gene; V was cut back by 5 bases and J by 1 base.

The chain couples TRBV13 to TRBJ2-1; possibly TRBD1 for D (5 bases). The CDR3 contains 18 residues. Germline values: CDR1 PRHDT, CDR2 FYEKMQ (reference sequence). V lost 1 base and J lost 0, with 16 bases in between. CDR3 loop: CASSLEWGTQGSYNEQFF. The CDR3 nucleotides read TGTGCCAGCAGCTTAGAATGGGGCACTCAAGGCTCCTACAATGAGCAGTTCTTC. Variable domain in full (rest from reference TRBV13 and TRBJ2-1): AAGVIQSPRHLIKEKRETATLKCYPIPRHDTVYWYQQGPGQDPQFLISFYEKMQSDKGSIPDRFSAQQFSDYHSELNMSSLELGDSALYFCASSLEWGTQGSYNEQFFGPGTRLTVL.

As regards this clonotype: This clone may be a read error of a much larger clone one base away. The chain has TRBV12-3 or TRBV12-4 and TRBJ2-1, with 9 nucleotides matching TRBD2. The ends lost 8 bases at V and 13 bases at J; junction bases unmatched: 9. The length of the CDR3 is 12 residues. The CDR3 sequence is CASGSASGNQFF. The CDR3 region has the DNA TGTGCCAGCGGTTCCGCTAGCGGGAACCAGTTCTTC.

This chain uses TRBV2 with TRBJ1-2; D possibly corresponds to TRBD1 (5 bases). The germline V gene encodes CDR1 SNHLY and CDR2 FYNNEI. The CDR3 runs to 15 residues. The V end lost 6 bases, the J end lost 6 bases, and 20 bases lay between the germline ends. The CDR3, as DNA: TGTGCCAGCAGCGGAGGAGGGGAGGGGATCAATGGCTACACCTTC. This sequence encodes CASSGGGEGINGYTF.

The genes are TRBV7-2 and TRBJ2-3, with D tentatively TRBD2 (6 bases). The CDR3 runs 14 residues. V was trimmed by 5 bases and J by 6 bases, leaving 15 bases between them. The germline V gene encodes CDR1 SGHTA and CDR2 FQGNSA. The CDR3 is CASSLKSAGDTQYF. In DNA form, the CDR3 reads TGTGCCAGCAGCCTTAAGAGTGCGGGGGATACGCAGTATTTT.

The chain joins TRBV28 to TRBJ2-1, with 9 bases matching TRBD2. In germline, CDR1 is MDHEN, CDR2 SYDVKM. This CDR3 contains 17 residues. The trim removed 4 bases at V and 6 bases at J, leaving 13 bases unmatched. Here the CDR3 reads CASSSGTSSLSGNEQFF. In nucleotides, the CDR3 is TGTGCCAGCAGTTCCGGGACTAGCTCTCTCTCGGGCAATGAGCAGTTCTTC.

The chain recombines TRBV20-1 with TRBJ1-5; D gene unclear. Germline CDR1 DFQATT, CDR2 SNEGSKA (reference sequence). The CDR3 length is 12 residues. The CDR3, as DNA: TGCAGCGCAACCAAGGGCGGACAGCCCCAGCATTTT. Protein product: CSATKGGQPQHF.